Sequencing of this T cell receptor beta chain was carried out in a study of cytomegalovirus exposure and HLA in healthy donors. About the study: Membership in the Caucasian-associated ancestry cluster was found for about 80% of almost 400 genotyped donors. Study-wide results and caveats: A missense DCLRE1C variant was associated with V- and J-gene trimming of TCR beta chains in a later analysis, and an independent cohort replicated the association. Investigators reported more than 150 TCR beta chains as tied to cytomegalovirus. The Asian-associated ancestry cluster reportedly had fewer N-insertions than the roughly 670-donor mean in a later analysis.

Primers for the PCR totalled 60 Vbeta and 13 Jbeta. The table came from immunoSEQ multiplex PCR; TCRdb's copy has only in-frame clones and leaves some out. The sample yields fewer than 250,000 clones, over 70% seen once. About this clone itself: Its cognate antigen is unknown.

V lost 6 bases and J lost 7, with 16 bases in between. Germline V lookup: CDR1 SGHRS, CDR2 YFSETQ. This CDR3 is built from 13 residues. The sample comprised PBMCs. The rearrangement joins TRBV5-1 to TRBJ1-1; D unclear. The sequence came from a boy younger than 10 in good health and CMV-seronegative. CDR3 protein: CASTRAREGEAFF. CDR3 bases: TGCGCCAGCACAAGGGCCCGGGAGGGTGAAGCTTTCTTT.